This T cell receptor (beta chain) originates from a study of a mutant IDH1 vaccine in newly diagnosed glioma. The table lists this clone with a count of one. Its antigen is undetermined. The protocol was immunoSEQ multiplex PCR, while the TCRdb copy is restricted to in-frame clones and leaves out a portion. This table holds about 60,000 clones, nearly 85% found once. Trimming removed 3 bases at V and 6 bases at J, with 18 bases between. Per the germline V gene, CDR1 is MNHEY and CDR2 is SMNVEV (reference sequence). The CDR3 is 15 residues long. Time point of the sample: week 23, last vaccination. Mutant IDH1 20-mer peptide, at 300 ug, made up each vaccine dose, with topical imiquimod.

This sample comprised PBMCs, obtained from a glioma patient whose treatment included an IDH1 peptide vaccine. This chain links TRBV27 with TRBJ2-7, with no clear D. This TCR was recovered from a man between 18 and 29 years old with glioma. DNA for the CDR3: TGTGCCAGCAGTTTGGACCACCCCCAGTATTCCGAGCAGTACTTC. Translated, it gives CASSLDHPQYSEQYF.